This T cell receptor beta chain was obtained from a study of T cells in Graves' hyperthyroidism and ophthalmopathy. General study results and limits: Most expanded thyroid clonotypes above 0.001 recurred in blood.

Patients counted as stable if ophthalmopathy did not develop within 18 months. The germline gives CDR1 LNHDA, CDR2 SQIVND (reference sequence). The junction had 26 bases not matched to a gene; V was cut back by 6 bases and J by 5 bases. This CDR3 spans 21 amino acids. A note on this clonotype: Its antigen is still unknown.

From RNA transcripts, TCR beta CDR3 regions were amplified. First-round RT-PCR with HTBI primers amplified the TCR CDR3 region. TCRdb processed the multiplex PCR reads anew with MiXCR; each CDR3 protein has one entry. The sample has about 360,000 distinct CDR3 sequences, about 12% seen once. The rearrangement links TRBV19 to TRBJ2-1; 9 bases align to TRBD1. Sequences were obtained from blood. The source is a young woman with Graves' hyperthyroidism. The CDR3 reads CASRQAVGTGSLQSIHNEQFF. CDR3 DNA: TGTGCCAGTAGACAGGCAGTGGGGACAGGGTCCCTCCAGAGTATCCACAATGAGCAGTTCTTC.